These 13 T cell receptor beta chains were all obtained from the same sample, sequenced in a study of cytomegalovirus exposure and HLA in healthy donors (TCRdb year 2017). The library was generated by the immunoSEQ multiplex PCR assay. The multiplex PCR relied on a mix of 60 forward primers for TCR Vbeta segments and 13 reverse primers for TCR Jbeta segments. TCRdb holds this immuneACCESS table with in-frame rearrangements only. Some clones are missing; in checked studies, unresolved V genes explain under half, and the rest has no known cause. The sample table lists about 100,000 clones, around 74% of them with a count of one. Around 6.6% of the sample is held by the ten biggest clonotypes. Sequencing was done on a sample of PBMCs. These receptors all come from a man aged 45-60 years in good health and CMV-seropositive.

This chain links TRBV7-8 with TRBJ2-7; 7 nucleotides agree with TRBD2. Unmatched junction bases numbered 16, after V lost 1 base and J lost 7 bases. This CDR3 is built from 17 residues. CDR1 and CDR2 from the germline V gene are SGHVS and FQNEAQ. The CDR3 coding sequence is TGTGCCAGCAGCTTAGGGTACAGCGGGGAGAATAGAGGGGAGCAGTACTTC. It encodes CASSLGYSGENRGEQYF.

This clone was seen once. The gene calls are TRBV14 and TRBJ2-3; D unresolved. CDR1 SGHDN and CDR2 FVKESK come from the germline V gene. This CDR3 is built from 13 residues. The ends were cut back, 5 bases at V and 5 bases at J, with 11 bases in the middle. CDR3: CASSFQIGDTQYF. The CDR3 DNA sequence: TGTGCCAGCAGCTTCCAAATCGGAGATACGCAGTATTTT.

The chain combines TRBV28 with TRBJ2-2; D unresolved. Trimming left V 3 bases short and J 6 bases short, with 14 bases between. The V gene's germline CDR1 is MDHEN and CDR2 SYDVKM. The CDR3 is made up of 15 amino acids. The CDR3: CASSFSAVVAGELFF. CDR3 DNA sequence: TGTGCCAGCAGTTTTTCTGCGGTCGTCGCCGGGGAGCTGTTTTTT.

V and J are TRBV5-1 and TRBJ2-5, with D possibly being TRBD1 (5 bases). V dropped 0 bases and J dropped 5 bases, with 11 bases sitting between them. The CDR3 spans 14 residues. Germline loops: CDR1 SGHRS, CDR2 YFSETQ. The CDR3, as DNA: TGCGCCAGCAGCTTGGCAGGGTCTTGGGAGACCCAGTACTTC. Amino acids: CASSLAGSWETQYF.

In DNA, the CDR3 is TGTGCCAGCAGCCCCATTGGGACAGGTATAACCTACGAGCAGTACTTC. This encodes CASSPIGTGITYEQYF. This sequence joins TRBV27 and TRBJ2-7, with TRBD1 matching over 8 bases. The CDR3 contains 16 residues. With V trimmed by 6 bases and J by 2 bases, 12 bases remained unmatched. Germline assignment: CDR1 MNHEY and CDR2 SMNVEV (reference sequence).

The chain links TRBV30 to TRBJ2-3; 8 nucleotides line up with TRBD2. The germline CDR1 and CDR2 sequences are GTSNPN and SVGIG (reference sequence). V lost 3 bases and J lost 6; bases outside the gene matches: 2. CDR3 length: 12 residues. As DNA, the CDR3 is TGTGCCTGGAGCGGGGGGGCCGATACGCAGTATTTT. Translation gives CAWSGGADTQYF.

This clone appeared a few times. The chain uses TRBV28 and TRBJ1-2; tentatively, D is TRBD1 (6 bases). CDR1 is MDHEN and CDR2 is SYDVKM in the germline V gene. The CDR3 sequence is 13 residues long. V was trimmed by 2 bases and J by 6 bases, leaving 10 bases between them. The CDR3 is CASSLRRGNGYTF. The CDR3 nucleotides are TGTGCCAGCAGTTTACGCAGGGGCAATGGCTACACCTTC.

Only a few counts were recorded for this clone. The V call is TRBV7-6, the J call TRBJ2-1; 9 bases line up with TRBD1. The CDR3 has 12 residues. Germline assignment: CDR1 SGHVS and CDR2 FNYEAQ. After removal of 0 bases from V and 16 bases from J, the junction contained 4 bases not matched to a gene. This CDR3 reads CASSLARDRAFF. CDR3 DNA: TGTGCCAGCAGCTTAGCCCGGGACAGGGCCTTCTTC. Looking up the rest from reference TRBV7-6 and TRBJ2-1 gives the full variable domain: GAGVSQSPRYKVTKRGQDVALRCDPISGHVSLYWYRQALGQGPEFLTYFNYEAQQDKSGLPNDRFSAERPEGSISTLTIQRTEQRDSAMYRCASSLARDRAFFGPGTRLTVL.

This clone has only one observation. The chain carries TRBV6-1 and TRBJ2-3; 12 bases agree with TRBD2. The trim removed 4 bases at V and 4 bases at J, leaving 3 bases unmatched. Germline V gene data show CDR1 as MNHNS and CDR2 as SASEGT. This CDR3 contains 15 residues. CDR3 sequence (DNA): TGTGCCAGCAGTGGGCTAGCGGGGGGGGCAGATACGCAGTATTTT. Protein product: CASSGLAGGADTQYF.

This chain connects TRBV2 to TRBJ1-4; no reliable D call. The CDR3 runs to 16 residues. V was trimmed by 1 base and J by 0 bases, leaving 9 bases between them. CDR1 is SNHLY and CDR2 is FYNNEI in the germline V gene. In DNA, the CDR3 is TGTGCCAGCAGTGAAGGCCCTACTTCAACTAATGAAAAACTGTTTTTT. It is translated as CASSEGPTSTNEKLFF. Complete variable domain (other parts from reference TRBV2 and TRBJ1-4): EPEVTQTPSHQVTQMGQEVILRCVPISNHLYFYWYRQILGQKVEFLVSFYNNEISEKSEIFDDQFSVERPDGSNFTLKIRSTKLEDSAMYFCASSEGPTSTNEKLFFGSGTQLSVL.

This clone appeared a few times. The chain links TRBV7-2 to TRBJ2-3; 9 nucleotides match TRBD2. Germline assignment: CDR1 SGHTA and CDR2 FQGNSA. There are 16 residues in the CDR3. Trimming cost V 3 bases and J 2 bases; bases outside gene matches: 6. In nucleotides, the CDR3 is TGTGCCAGCAGCTTCTCGCGGGGGGGTTCCACAGATACGCAGTATTTT. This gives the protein CASSFSRGGSTDTQYF. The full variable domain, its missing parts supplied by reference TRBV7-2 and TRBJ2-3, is GAGVSQSPSNKVTEKGKDVELRCDPISGHTALYWYRQSLGQGLEFLIYFQGNSAPDKSGLPSDRFSAERTGGSVSTLTIQRTQQEDSAVYLCASSFSRGGSTDTQYFGPGTRLTVL.

The CDR3 DNA reads TGCGCCAGCAGCCGGGCTTGGGTCGAAGGCTCACCCCTCCACTTT. It codes for CASSRAWVEGSPLHF. The rearrangement links TRBV4-3 to TRBJ1-6; D is unclear. There are 15 residues in the CDR3. CDR1 LGHNA and CDR2 YSLEER come from the germline V gene. The ends were cut back, 4 bases at V and 10 bases at J, with 17 bases in the middle.

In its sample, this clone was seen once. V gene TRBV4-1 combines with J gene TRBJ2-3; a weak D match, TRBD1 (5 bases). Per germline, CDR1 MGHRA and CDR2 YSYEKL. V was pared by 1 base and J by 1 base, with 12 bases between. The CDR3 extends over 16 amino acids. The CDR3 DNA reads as TGCGCCAGCAGCCAAGCCCTCCAGGGCGGCACAGATACGCAGTATTTT. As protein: CASSQALQGGTDTQYF.